Given below is one T cell receptor beta chain in context. Its cognate antigen has yet to be identified. No base qualities exist here, and no much larger clone lies one base off it. Libraries were constructed by the immunoSEQ multiplex PCR assay. Here the immuneACCESS table is served through TCRdb, limited to in-frame sequences with V and J called. Missing clones are a known gap in these copies; in checked studies unresolved V genes cover under half, and the rest lacks a known reason. The sample table records about 85,000 clones; approximately 89% of these occur just once. Clones ranked in the top ten supply approximately 2.5% of the sample. The sample belongs to a study of T cell changes during pregnancy in multiple sclerosis (dated by TCRdb to about 2019). About the investigation overall: The study examined how the T cell repertoire changed over the course of pregnancy in women with multiple sclerosis.

Trimming takes 0 bases from V and 3 bases from J, and the germline ends sit 9 bases apart. The germline V gene supplies CDR1 SGHDT and CDR2 YYEEEE. CDR3 length: 14 amino acids, cysteine to phenylalanine. Just CDR3 DNA is preserved here, 42 bases in frame from base 1. The chain is encoded by TRBV5-6 joined to TRBJ2-5; the D gene is perhaps TRBD1, on 6 matching bases. This specimen was peripheral blood, taken in the first trimester of pregnancy. This TCR was sampled from a female donor with multiple sclerosis, enrolled in a pregnancy study. The CDR3 region: CASSLAGGKETQYF. The base sequence is TGTGCCAGCAGCTTGGCTGGGGGCAAAGAGACCCAGTACTTC. Full variable domain (CDR3 extended with the reference TRBV5-6 and TRBJ2-5 proteins): DAGVTQSPTHLIKTRGQQVTLRCSPKSGHDTVSWYQQALGQGPQFIFQYYEEEERQRGNFPDRFSGHQFPNYSSELNVNALLLGDSALYLCASSLAGGKETQYFGPGTRLLVL.